A selection of T cell receptor beta chains follows, all from one sample in a study of Graves' ophthalmopathy and Graves' hyperthyroidism. One entry per CDR3 protein results from TCRdb running MiXCR on the multiplex PCR reads. The sample consists of hundreds of thousands of distinct CDR3 sequences, about an eighth of them appearing once. Sequencing was done on a sample of blood. These receptors were collected from a woman aged 25 to 45 with Graves' ophthalmopathy. Both conserved end residues are part of each CDR3. D genes are given only for firm matches. Clone sizes are shown as how often the clone was seen (once, few, many) or a class if it is expanded.

>-|TRBV11-2|TRBJ1-6|many
CASSFLSLNSPLHF
TGTGCCAGCAGCTTCCTCAGCTTGAATTCACCCCTCCACTTT
>-|TRBV5-1|TRBJ1-2|few
CASSLGRINYGYTF
TGCGCCAGCAGCTTGGGGCGGATTAACTATGGCTACACCTTC
>-|TRBV7-6|TRBJ2-7|many
CASSLNIAYEQYF
TGTGCCAGCAGCTTAAACATAGCCTACGAGCAGTACTTC
>TRBD2|TRBV7-9|TRBJ2-7|many
CASSSRTRGYEQYF
TGTGCCAGCAGCTCAAGGACTAGGGGCTACGAGCAGTACTTC
>-|TRBV20-1|TRBJ2-4|many
CSASNQNVQYF
TGCAGTGCTTCAAATCAAAACGTTCAGTACTTC
>TRBD1|TRBV28|TRBJ1-2|few
CASSLWTGEKGDYGYTF
TGTGCCAGCAGTTTATGGACAGGGGAAAAGGGAGATTATGGCTACACCTTC
>-|TRBV6-5|TRBJ2-7|many
CASSYSGRSVNEQYF
TGTGCCAGCAGTTACTCGGGGCGTTCTGTGAACGAGCAGTACTTC
>TRBD2|TRBV6-2/TRBV6-3|TRBJ2-2|many
CASSNSGSGTGELFF
TGTGCCAGCAGTAATAGCGGGAGTGGCACCGGGGAGCTGTTTTTT
>-|TRBV28|TRBJ2-2|few
CASMKNTGELFF
TGTGCCAGCATGAAGAACACCGGGGAGCTGTTTTTT
>-|TRBV10-3|TRBJ1-1|many
CAIKNPKNTEAFF
TGTGCCATCAAGAACCCCAAGAACACTGAAGCTTTCTTT
>TRBD1|TRBV28|TRBJ2-7|many
CASKGQGRYEQYF
TGTGCCAGCAAGGGACAGGGAAGATACGAGCAGTACTTC
>-|TRBV7-2|TRBJ1-5|many
CASRPHGTHNQPQHF
TGTGCCAGCAGGCCCCACGGAACCCACAATCAGCCCCAGCATTTT
>TRBD2|TRBV27|TRBJ2-7|many
CASSTGTKAYEQYF
TGTGCCAGCTCAACCGGGACTAAAGCCTACGAGCAGTACTTC
>-|TRBV14|TRBJ2-2|few
CASSQGQTNTGELFF
TGTGCCAGCAGCCAAGGACAGACGAACACCGGGGAGCTGTTTTTT
>TRBD1|TRBV20-1|TRBJ2-7|few
CSARDRAYEQYF
TGCAGTGCCCGTGACAGGGCCTACGAGCAGTACTTC
>TRBD1|TRBV12-3/TRBV12-4|TRBJ1-3|many
CASSLAKPDRSGNTIYF
TGTGCCAGCAGTTTAGCGAAACCGGACAGGTCTGGAAACACCATATATTTT
>TRBD1|TRBV6-5|TRBJ1-5|many
CASSYGTDSNQPQHF
TGTGCCAGCAGCTACGGGACAGATAGCAATCAGCCCCAGCATTTT
>-|TRBV7-9|TRBJ1-1|many
CASSQTGGTEAFF
TGTGCCAGCAGCCAAACCGGTGGCACTGAAGCTTTCTTT
>-|TRBV5-4|TRBJ2-5|many
CASSPGRQETQYF
TGTGCCAGCAGCCCGGGACGGCAAGAGACCCAGTACTTC
>TRBD1|TRBV13|TRBJ1-1|many
CASSTGRGLNEAFF
TGTGCCAGCAGCACCGGTAGGGGGCTCAATGAAGCTTTCTTT
>-|TRBV18|TRBJ1-1|many
CASSPQGGTTEAFF
TGTGCCAGCTCACCACAGGGCGGGACCACTGAAGCTTTCTTT
>-|TRBV6-1|TRBJ1-5|few
CASSEALLGNQPQHF
TGTGCCAGCAGTGAAGCGCTTCTAGGGAATCAGCCCCAGCATTTT
>TRBD1|TRBV6-1|TRBJ1-5|few
CASSSDRGLYSNQPQHF
TGTGCCAGCAGCTCAGACAGGGGGCTTTATAGCAATCAGCCCCAGCATTTT
>TRBD1|TRBV19|TRBJ1-1|many
CASSVDRDTEAFF
TGTGCCAGTAGCGTGGACAGGGACACTGAAGCTTTCTTT
>TRBD1|TRBV11-2|TRBJ1-1|many
CASSLDGDRADNTEAFF
TGTGCCAGCAGCTTAGATGGGGACAGGGCGGATAACACTGAAGCTTTCTTT